The next 32 T cell receptor beta chains were all read from a single sample in a study of T cell clonality in common variable immunodeficiency. This table comes from immunoSEQ multiplex PCR, and its TCRdb copy is limited to in-frame clones, with some not included. The table lists about 35,000 clones, with no singletons. Sequencing input: peripheral blood mononuclear cells. The receptors here all came from a person aged 18 to 70 in good health.

This clone was seen repeatedly, ten times or more. The read ends 3 residues before the CDR3 terminus; that terminus is restored from the germline J gene. The genes are TRBV28 and TRBJ2-5; D remains unclear. The V and J ends lost 7 bases and 5 bases respectively, with 11 bases between them. The germline CDR1 and CDR2 sequences are MDHEN and SYDVKM. There are 12 residues in the CDR3. CDR3: CASTNQEETQYF. The covered CDR3 bases are TGTGCCAGCACCAATCAGGAGGAGACC.

This clone was found many times. The sequenced fragment ends 3 residues before the CDR3 boundary, so the rest is inferred from the germline J gene. The J gene is TRBJ2-2, the V gene TRBV2; 10 nucleotides agree with TRBD1. CDR1 SNHLY and CDR2 FYNNEI come from the germline V gene. The CDR3 totals 16 residues. CDR3 DNA, as far as it was read: TGTGCCAGCAGTCGGACAGGGGGAACGGGGTATGAAAAG. Translation gives CASSRTGGTGYEK. In full, the CDR3 is CASSRTGGTGYEKLFF.

This clone came up many times. The CDR3 end falls 3 residues outside the read, so it is completed with the germline J gene. The rearrangement uses TRBV29-1 and TRBJ1-2; no firm D call. Germline-derived CDR1 and CDR2 are SQVTM and ANQGSEA. Trimming pared 7 bases from V and 6 bases from J, leaving 9 bases between. The CDR3 has 10 amino acids. The CDR3 DNA, read in part, is TGCAGCGCGTTTGAGGATGGC. Amino acids: CSAFEDG. The whole CDR3 protein is CSAFEDGYTF.

This clone occurred many times. With the read ending 3 residues before the CDR3 end, the germline J gene is used to fill in that end. V and J are TRBV30 and TRBJ2-7, with 8 nucleotides matching TRBD1. CDR3 size: 12 residues. Germline V gene lookup returns CDR1 GTSNPN and CDR2 SVGIG (reference sequence). The junction had 3 bases not matched to a gene; V was cut back by 5 bases and J by 3 bases. The CDR3 region is CAWAGQGYEQYF. The covered CDR3 bases are TGTGCCTGGGCAGGACAGGGCTACGAG.

This clone was detected many times. CDR3 DNA, as far as it was read: TGTGCCTGGACGACAGGGGAGATT. Translated, it gives CAWTTGEI. Given in full, the CDR3 is CAWTTGEIQYF. J is TRBJ2-4 and V is TRBV30, with TRBD1 identical over 8 bases. The read finishes 3 residues shy of the CDR3 end, and the germline J gene is used to complete it. The germline V gene encodes CDR1 GTSNPN and CDR2 SVGIG (reference sequence). The CDR3 is made up of 11 amino acids. Full variable domain (outside the CDR3, taken from reference TRBV30 and TRBJ2-4): SQTIHQWPATLVQPVGSPLSLECTVEGTSNPNLYWYRQAAGRGLQLLFYSVGIGQISSEVPQNLSASRPQDRQFILSSKKLLLSDSGFYLCAWTTGEIQYFGAGTRLSVL.

Comments on this clone: The read terminates 3 residues before the CDR3 end, so the remaining end is supplied by the germline J gene. The chain carries TRBV19 and TRBJ1-2; TRBD1 matches at 9 bases. CDR1 and CDR2 from the germline V gene are LNHDA and SQIVND (reference sequence). This CDR3 is 14 amino acids long. CDR3 DNA (partial): TGTGCCAGCACCTGGGACAGGGTAAGCAATGAC. It specifies CASTWDRVSND. From start to end, the CDR3 is CASTWDRVSNDYTF.

This clone turned up a few times. The read ends 3 residues early relative to the CDR3; the germline J gene fills the gap. This chain links TRBV5-4 with TRBJ2-1, with D possibly matching TRBD1 (6 bases). Germline lookup yields CDR1 SGHNT and CDR2 YYREEE (reference sequence). The CDR3 length is 16 residues. V lost 0 bases, J lost 7 bases, and 17 bases lay in between. CDR3 protein: CASSLAGRGSMNEQFF. The DNA read from the CDR3 is TGTGCCAGCAGCTTGGCCGGCAGGGGAAGTATGAATGAG.

This clone appeared many times. The read ends 3 residues before the CDR3 terminus; that terminus is restored from the germline J gene. The chain links TRBV12-3 or TRBV12-4 to TRBJ1-2, with D uncertain. This CDR3 spans 14 amino acids. V lost 2 bases and J 3 bases, leaving 10 bases between the germline ends. CDR3 bases read: TGTGCCAGCAGTTTATCCGGGTTGTACTATGGC. This codes for CASSLSGLYYG. The full CDR3 is CASSLSGLYYGYTF.

This clone occurred many times. The read halts 3 residues ahead of the CDR3 end, with the missing end drawn from the germline J gene. The chain has TRBV18 and TRBJ2-5; 8 bases line up with TRBD2. From germline, CDR1 is KGHSH and CDR2 LQKENI. Unmatched junction bases numbered 3, after V lost 5 bases and J lost 4 bases. There are 13 residues in the CDR3. The covered CDR3 bases are TGTGCCAGCTCAAAGACTAGCGTAGAGACC. Its protein is CASSKTSVET. The complete CDR3 protein is CASSKTSVETQYF.

This clone was recorded a few times. The read terminates 3 residues ahead of where the CDR3 ends, so the germline J gene completes it. The chain employs TRBV7-8 and TRBJ1-4; D not resolved. The CDR3 length is 16 residues. CDR1 is SGHVS, CDR2 FQNEAQ, per germline. Trimming stripped 5 bases from V and 0 bases from J, with 13 bases between. This CDR3 is CASSATGWATNEKLFF. CDR3 bases read: TGTGCCAGCAGCGCCACCGGGTGGGCAACTAATGAAAAA.

This clone was recorded many times. With the read ending 3 residues before the CDR3 end, the germline J gene is used to fill in that end. The J gene is TRBJ2-5, the V gene TRBV5-1, with 8 bases aligning to TRBD2. This CDR3 region has 14 residues. The V and J ends lost 7 bases and 3 bases, in that order; junction bases with no gene match: 8. CDR1 SGHRS and CDR2 YFSETQ come from the germline V gene. The part of the CDR3 DNA that was read is TGCGCCAGCCAAAGGGCAGCGGGAGAAGAGACC. Translation: CASQRAAGEET. The complete CDR3 sequence is CASQRAAGEETQYF.

This clone was detected many times. The read gets to within 3 residues of the CDR3 end, and the germline J gene fills in the rest. The chain has TRBV20-1 and TRBJ1-2; 8 bases align to TRBD1. Germline CDR1 reads DFQATT; CDR2 reads SNEGSKA (reference sequence). CDR3 length: 13 amino acids. The ends lost 3 bases at V and 2 bases at J; junction bases unmatched: 2. This CDR3 reads CSASTGGNYGYTF. The covered CDR3 bases are TGCAGTGCTAGTACAGGGGGGAACTATGGC.

The sample holds many counts of this clone. CDR3 DNA (partial): TGTGCCTGGACCTTGACGGGCCGGGGAGATACG. As protein: CAWTLTGRGDT. The full-length CDR3 reads as CAWTLTGRGDTQYF. The gene calls are TRBV30 and TRBJ2-3, with a weak D call TRBD2 (5 bases). Read coverage stops 3 residues before the CDR3 terminus; the germline J gene supplies the remainder. The length of the CDR3 is 14 residues. CDR1 and CDR2 from the germline V gene are GTSNPN and SVGIG (reference sequence). Trimming cost V 4 bases and J 5 bases, with 16 bases left between them.

This clone was observed many times. The read falls 3 residues short of the CDR3 end, and the missing part is taken from the germline J gene. The V and J genes are TRBV29-1 and TRBJ1-4, with 7 bases aligning to TRBD1. Germline CDR1 SQVTM, CDR2 ANQGSEA. The CDR3 contains 13 residues. The V gene end was trimmed by 7 bases and the J gene end by 4 bases; junction bases not matched to a gene: 6. Incomplete CDR3 DNA: TGCAGCGCGACGACAGGGATTAATGAAAAA. Amino acid sequence: CSATTGINEK. In full, the CDR3 is CSATTGINEKLFF. Looking up the rest from reference TRBV29-1 and TRBJ1-4 gives the full variable domain: SAVISQKPSRDICQRGTSLTIQCQVDSQVTMMFWYRQQPGQSLTLIATANQGSEATYESGFVIDKFPISRPNLTFSTLTVSNMSPEDSSIYLCSATTGINEKLFFGSGTQLSVL.

This clone has ten or more counts. The CDR3 goes on 3 residues after the read ends, and that part is filled in from the germline J gene. V gene TRBV5-1 combines with J gene TRBJ1-1; possibly TRBD1 for D (6 bases). Germline V gene sequence: CDR1 SGHRS, CDR2 YFSETQ. Trimming shortened V by 0 bases and J by 2 bases, and 11 bases separated the two germline ends. The CDR3 covers 15 residues. Incomplete CDR3 DNA: TGCGCCAGCAGCTTGGCCGGCAGGGGAAACACTGAA. This encodes CASSLAGRGNTE. The whole CDR3 protein is CASSLAGRGNTEAFF.

This clone was seen only a few times. The read gets to within 3 residues of the CDR3 end, and the germline J gene fills in the rest. The rearrangement links TRBV5-1 to TRBJ1-5; 8 nucleotides agree with TRBD1. The CDR3 totals 15 residues. Germline-derived CDR1 and CDR2 are SGHRS and YFSETQ. The V gene end was trimmed by 4 bases and the J gene end by 1 base; junction bases not matched to a gene: 4. CDR3 in amino acids: CASSRTGQSNQPQHF. The DNA read from the CDR3 is TGCGCCAGCAGCCGGACAGGGCAAAGCAATCAGCCC.

The table lists this clone with many counts. The read terminates 3 residues ahead of where the CDR3 ends, so the germline J gene completes it. The chain combines TRBV7-3 with TRBJ2-3; no firm D call. The V gene lost 5 bases and the J gene lost 2 bases, with 11 bases spanning the gap. CDR3 length: 14 amino acids. Germline CDR1 reads SGHTA; CDR2 reads FQGTGA. CDR3 in amino acids: CASSIGGPTDTQYF. Partial CDR3 DNA: TGTGCCAGCAGCATAGGTGGGCCCACAGATACG.

This clone is medium-sized (0.01 to 0.1%) within its sample. The germline gene is not matched at one end of the junction; a read error may be the cause. The observed sequence ends 3 residues before the CDR3 terminus, with the missing tail filled in from the germline J gene. The rearrangement links TRBV12-3 or TRBV12-4 to TRBJ1-1, with a possible D match to TRBD1 (5 bases). This CDR3 region has 19 residues. The part of the CDR3 DNA that was read is TGTGCCACCAGTTTAAATCCTGGGCAGGGCGGAAGGATGAACACTGAA. Its protein is CATSLNPGQGGRMNTE. The whole CDR3 protein is CATSLNPGQGGRMNTEAFF.

The sample holds many counts of this clone. The read gets to within 3 residues of the CDR3 end, and the germline J gene fills in the rest. The chain is built from TRBV29-1 and TRBJ2-5, with D tentatively TRBD1 (6 bases). Deletions cut 4 bases from V and 1 base from J, with 22 bases between. The CDR3 runs to 17 residues. Germline CDR1 reads SQVTM; CDR2 reads ANQGSEA. Here the CDR3 reads CSVGFTWDTRSQETQYF. CDR3 bases read: TGCAGCGTTGGTTTTACATGGGACACGCGTTCCCAAGAGACC.

This clone came up many times. The read is 3 residues too short to cover the CDR3 end, so that end is filled in from the germline J gene. The chain uses TRBV4-2 and TRBJ2-1; 15 nucleotides align to TRBD2. The CDR3 has 20 residues. Germline V lookup: CDR1 LGHNA, CDR2 YNFKEQ. V trimming: 4 bases; J trimming: 7 bases; junction bases outside the gene matches: 17. The CDR3 loop reads CASSPLGTGGTSGRRNEQFF. The sequenced CDR3 bases are TGTGCCAGCAGCCCTTTGGGTACTGGCGGGACTAGCGGGAGGAGGAATGAG.

This clone has a count of ten or more. Other nucleotide sequences from this sample produce the same CDR3. This CDR3 reads CASSEGGPGNTIYF. The CDR3 bases that were read are TGTGCCAGCAGTGAGGGGGGGCCTGGAAACACC. The rearrangement joins TRBV2 to TRBJ1-3, with a weak D call TRBD1 (6 bases). The read halts 3 residues ahead of the CDR3 end, with the missing end drawn from the germline J gene. The CDR3 totals 14 residues. V lost 3 bases and J lost 2, with 8 bases in between. Germline V lookup: CDR1 SNHLY, CDR2 FYNNEI.

This clone was counted ten times or more. The DNA ends 3 residues before the CDR3 does, and the rest of the CDR3 is filled in from the germline J gene. The genes are TRBV2 and TRBJ1-3; D is unresolved. This CDR3 is built from 14 residues. The ends were cut back, 2 bases at V and 0 bases at J, with 5 bases in the middle. Germline-derived CDR1 and CDR2 are SNHLY and FYNNEI. The CDR3 here is CASSEQSSGNTIYF. CDR3 bases read: TGTGCCAGCAGTGAACAGAGCTCTGGAAACACC. The full variable domain, its missing parts supplied by reference TRBV2 and TRBJ1-3, is EPEVTQTPSHQVTQMGQEVILRCVPISNHLYFYWYRQILGQKVEFLVSFYNNEISEKSEIFDDQFSVERPDGSNFTLKIRSTKLEDSAMYFCASSEQSSGNTIYFGEGSWLTVV.

This clone was detected ten times or more. Read sequence stops 3 residues before the CDR3 end, and the germline J gene provides the missing end. V is TRBV29-1 and J is TRBJ2-5; 12 nucleotides agree with TRBD2. V shed 3 bases, J shed 2 bases, and the junction held 1 base outside the gene matches. This CDR3 comprises 14 residues. Germline CDR1 reads SQVTM; CDR2 reads ANQGSEA. The covered CDR3 bases are TGCAGCGTTGACGGGACTAGCGGGCAAGAGACC. Translating gives CSVDGTSGQET. The entire CDR3 protein reads CSVDGTSGQETQYF.

This clone was recorded at least ten times. The read falls 3 residues short of the CDR3 end, and the missing part is taken from the germline J gene. V usage is TRBV29-1 and J usage is TRBJ2-1, with TRBD2 identical over 14 bases. Germline V gives CDR1 SQVTM, CDR2 ANQGSEA. V lost 0 bases, J lost 2 bases, and 12 bases stayed unmatched. This CDR3 has 20 amino acids. CDR3 DNA, as far as it was read: TGCAGCGTTGAAGATCGGGACAGGGGGACTAGCGGGAGACCCTACAATGAG. Translating gives CSVEDRDRGTSGRPYNE. In full, the CDR3 is CSVEDRDRGTSGRPYNEQFF.

At least ten counts were recorded for this clone. The read ends 3 residues shy of where the CDR3 ends; the end is completed using the germline J gene. The V call is TRBV12-3 or TRBV12-4, the J call TRBJ2-3, with TRBD2 matching 11 bases. The CDR3 sequence is 14 residues long. V trimming: 5 bases; J trimming: 5 bases; junction bases outside the gene matches: 3. CDR3 bases read: TGTGCCAGCAGTACTAGCGGGAGAGGAGATACG. It codes for CASSTSGRGDT. The whole CDR3 sequence is CASSTSGRGDTQYF.

This clone occurred many times. Relative to the germline gene, one junction end is altered; a read error may explain this. The sequence runs out 3 residues before the end of the CDR3; the remainder is reconstructed from the germline J gene. The chain links TRBV4-1 to TRBJ1-4; D unresolved. Germline CDR1 is MGHRA and CDR2 is YSYEKL. The CDR3 covers 15 residues. CDR3 bases read: TGCACCAGCAGCCAACCTAGATGTAATAATGAAAAA. It translates to CTSSQPRCNNEK. The whole CDR3 sequence is CTSSQPRCNNEKLFF.

This clone was observed at least ten times. The sequence runs out 3 residues before the end of the CDR3; the remainder is reconstructed from the germline J gene. The chain joins TRBV7-8 to TRBJ1-4; the match to TRBD1 covers 10 bases. The CDR3 has 15 residues. In germline, CDR1 is SGHVS, CDR2 FQNEAQ. Trimming took 4 bases from V and 9 from J; bases not matched to a gene: 8. CDR3 sequence: CASSSDRGPWKKLFF. The part of the CDR3 DNA that was read is TGTGCCAGCAGCTCCGACAGGGGGCCGTGGAAAAAA.

There are a few counts of this clone. This chain's CDR3 is CASSAGLAGGSYDYTF. The DNA read from the CDR3 is TGTGCCAGCAGCGCGGGACTAGCGGGAGGGAGTTACGAC. The chain has TRBV2 and TRBJ1-2, with D perhaps matching TRBD1 (5 bases). Read coverage stops 3 residues before the CDR3 terminus; the germline J gene supplies the remainder. The CDR3 extends over 16 amino acids. Germline V CDR1 and CDR2: SNHLY, FYNNEI.

This clone has a count of ten or more. The CDR3 goes on 3 residues after the read ends, and that part is filled in from the germline J gene. The chain links TRBV7-8 to TRBJ2-7; no firm D call. The CDR3 has 14 amino acids. V was cut by 3 bases and J by 6 bases, with 15 bases left in between. Germline loops: CDR1 SGHVS, CDR2 FQNEAQ. CDR3 sequence reads: CASSFAHKALEQYF. The covered CDR3 bases are TGTGCCAGCAGCTTTGCACACAAAGCGCTCGAG.

In this sample, this clone turned up many times. The read is 3 residues too short to cover the CDR3 end, so that end is filled in from the germline J gene. The rearrangement joins TRBV19 to TRBJ1-3; 10 bases are shared with TRBD1. The CDR3 is 13 amino acids. CDR1 and CDR2 (germline): LNHDA, SQIVND (reference sequence). The V segment lost 8 bases and the J segment 4 bases; nucleotides outside the gene matches: 2. This CDR3 is CASETGGGNTIYF. The DNA read from the CDR3 is TGTGCCAGTGAGACAGGGGGCGGAAACACC.

With regard to this clone: The missing CDR3 end, 3 residues past where the read stops, is filled in from the germline J gene. This chain connects TRBV19 to TRBJ1-1; D unclear. Germline assignment: CDR1 LNHDA and CDR2 SQIVND (reference sequence). V was pared by 7 bases and J by 1 base, with 16 bases between. The CDR3 is 15 residues long. CDR3 DNA, as far as it was read: TGTGCCAGTATTTCCCTCCAGGAGACGAACACTGAA. This sequence encodes CASISLQETNTE. The complete CDR3 reads CASISLQETNTEAFF. Based on the CDR3 plus reference TRBV19 and TRBJ1-1, the full variable domain is DGGITQSPKYLFRKEGQNVTLSCEQNLNHDAMYWYRQDPGQGLRLIYYSQIVNDFQKGDIAEGYSVSREKKESFPLTVTSAQKNPTAFYLCASISLQETNTEAFFGQGTRLTVV.

The sample holds many counts of this clone. The read falls 3 residues short of the CDR3 end, and the missing part is taken from the germline J gene. The gene calls are TRBV6-4 and TRBJ2-4, with D tentatively TRBD2 (5 bases). CDR3 length: 13 residues. Germline V gives CDR1 MRHNA, CDR2 SNTAGT. Here the CDR3 reads CASSGGIGLPQYF. The CDR3 DNA, read in part, is TGTGCCAGCAGTGGAGGGATAGGACTTCCT.